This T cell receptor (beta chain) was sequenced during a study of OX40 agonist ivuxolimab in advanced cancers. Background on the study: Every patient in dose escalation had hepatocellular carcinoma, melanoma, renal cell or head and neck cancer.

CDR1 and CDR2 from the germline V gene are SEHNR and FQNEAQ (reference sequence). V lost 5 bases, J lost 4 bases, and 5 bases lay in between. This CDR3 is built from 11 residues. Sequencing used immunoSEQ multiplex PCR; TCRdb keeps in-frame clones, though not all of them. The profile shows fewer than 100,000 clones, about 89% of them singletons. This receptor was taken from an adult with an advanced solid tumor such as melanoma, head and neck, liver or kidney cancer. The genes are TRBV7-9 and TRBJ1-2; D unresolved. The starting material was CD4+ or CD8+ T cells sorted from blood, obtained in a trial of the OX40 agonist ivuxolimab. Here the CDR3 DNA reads TGTGCCAGCAGCCCAGCCTATGGCTACACCTTC. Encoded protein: CASSPAYGYTF.